The source of this T cell receptor beta chain is a study of shared clonotypes between healthy human individuals (TCRdb year 2020). About the full investigation: The cohort comprised a couple of women and three men aged 18 to 49 years. Per donor, three plates each were used for CD4 naive and CD4 memory, two for CD8 naive, and one for CD8 memory. To estimate repertoire size and how much clonotype sharing occurs between individuals, the study deeply sequenced the blood TCR repertoires of five healthy adults. To increase sequencing depth and limit assay-specific biases, TCR repertoire library preparation and sequencing were carried out by different laboratories using diverse techniques. Leukapheresis yielded between about 0.85 and 10 billion PBMCs per donor.

Study-wide conclusions, independent of this receptor: Compared with non-shared clonotypes, clonotypes shared by all four sorted-subset donors had higher generation probabilities. When a few donors were compared, the shared fraction of clonotypes was 5% to 6.5% for naive CD4, 3.5% for naive CD8, 2.3% for memory CD4, and less than 0.45% for memory CD8. Sampling was restricted to blood, and TCR repertoires in tissue are likely to differ from TCR repertoires in blood. The small number of donors limited the genetic and exposure-history diversity represented. Estimated clonotype richness was generally larger for naive than for memory subsets. Pairwise subsampling indicated that sequencing depth was expected to affect the degree of clonotype sharing among donors. Even with the large sequencing depth, rarefaction of the sorted-subset datasets indicated that sequencing was incomplete.

Taken from the germline V gene, the CDR1 and CDR2 loops are SNHLY and FYNNEI. The CDR3 sequence holds 11 residues, the cysteine and phenylalanine included. The CDR3 DNA has 33 bases and is translated from base 1. Using the deep immunoSEQ assay, multiplex PCR amplified TCR CDR3 regions from genomic DNA. Extracted genomic DNA from each cell subset was spread evenly across all wells of several immunoSEQ 96-well plates, with each plate serving as a replicate. For sorted subsets, approximately 0.2 ug of genomic DNA, equivalent to some 33,000 T cell genomes, went into each replicate PCR. Purified libraries were measured with a Qubit 3.0 fluorometer, size-checked on a Bioanalyzer 2100, and measured again with the KAPA Library Quantification kit. Every immunoSEQ 96-well plate was sequenced on a separate single-read 150-cycle Illumina NextSeq 550 flow cell. Processing in the source paper ran as follows. Because the immunoSEQ output included only junctional sequences and no quality scores, the filtering could not be the same as the filtering used for full-length reads. Sequences were annotated with PyIR, a Python wrapper for IgBLAST v1.9, using IMGT germline references to assign V/J genes and CDR3. Reads were filtered out if the reads had weak V/J assignments (E-value above 1e-6), no CDR3, stop codons, out-of-frame junctions, or ambiguous translated residues. V3J clonotypes were defined by identical inferred V gene, J gene, and CDR3 amino acid sequence. To compute the percentage overlap between repertoires, the number of shared unique clonotypes was divided by the size of the smaller repertoire. Richness of each repertoire was evaluated using RTK rarefaction, the Chao1 estimator, and Recon v2.1 estimates of unobserved clonotypes. For all TCRbeta clonotypes obtained by the gDNA method from a handful of donors, generation probabilities were computed with OLGA. As stored in TCRdb, this immuneACCESS dataset retains in-frame rearrangements with V and J assigned. A fraction of the clones does not appear; measured against another copy, unresolved V genes explain less than half of the discrepancy, and the remainder lacks a known reason. That table is the source of V, J and clone size, and D and trimming were worked out from the DNA. The table for this sample lists roughly 700,000 clones; over 65% of them were counted only once. Clones ranked in the top ten supply over 1.5% of the sample.

As for this clone: Which antigen it targets is not known. Germline and junction disagree at one end, which may indicate a read error.

Donors were healthy HIV-negative adults with no recently reported acute infections or vaccinations. Only Caucasian adults living in Nashville, Tennessee, USA were represented among the donors. Magnetic negative selection was used to enrich CD4+ T cells, after which naive cells were positively selected on CD45RA and the negative fraction became the memory subset. After blood collection by leukapheresis, PBMCs were isolated using Ficoll-Histopaque density gradient centrifugation and then cryopreserved in the vapor phase of liquid nitrogen. Analytical flow cytometry was used to check the purity and quantity of every magnetically sorted T cell population. Genomic DNA was isolated from every sorted fraction and measured by UV absorbance on a Nanodrop 2000c.

The sample comprised memory CD4+ T cells sorted from blood. In the paper's terms, the cell subset or site label means: CD45RA-negative fraction. The chain joins TRBV2 to TRBJ1-5, with the identity of the D gene unclear. The sequence was collected from a woman aged 30 to 39 in good health. The CDR3 protein: CASSEGRTQNF. The DNA sequence reads TGTGCCAGCAGTGAAGGACGGACCCAGAATTTT.